These 10 T cell receptor beta chains were all obtained from the same sample, sequenced in a study of T-cell reconstitution after alpha-beta-depleted transplantation in children. The library targeted TCRbeta and was prepared with unique molecular identifiers. TCRdb called the PCR reads again in MiXCR, with one record for every CDR3 protein. The table has about 540,000 distinct CDR3 sequences, around 17% seen once. Source: PBMCs from the stem cell graft donor, taken from the stem cell graft. Receptors were obtained from a human donor who donated a stem cell graft to a child with acute lymphoblastic leukemia.

The rearrangement uses TRBV5-1 and TRBJ2-1; D unresolved. Germline-derived CDR1 and CDR2 are SGHRS and YFSETQ. The CDR3 sequence is 13 residues long. Trimming removed 0 bases at V and 4 bases at J, with 5 bases between. The CDR3, as DNA: TGCGCCAGCAGCTTGGCGATATACAATGAGCAGTTCTTC. This encodes CASSLAIYNEQFF.

The rearrangement uses TRBV2 and TRBJ2-4; tentatively, D is TRBD2 (6 bases). This CDR3 is built from 16 residues. CDR1 and CDR2 (germline): SNHLY, FYNNEI. V shed 4 bases and J shed 5 bases, with 18 bases lying between them. This CDR3 reads CASSGYRDLYENIQYF. DNA of the CDR3: TGTGCCAGCAGTGGGTACCGGGACTTGTACGAAAACATTCAGTACTTC. Supplemented by reference TRBV2 and TRBJ2-4, the full variable domain reads EPEVTQTPSHQVTQMGQEVILRCVPISNHLYFYWYRQILGQKVEFLVSFYNNEISEKSEIFDDQFSVERPDGSNFTLKIRSTKLEDSAMYFCASSGYRDLYENIQYFGAGTRLSVL.

This chain links TRBV20-1 with TRBJ2-7; D is undetermined. The CDR3 consists of 13 residues. Trimming pared 2 bases from V and 3 bases from J, leaving 11 bases between. The germline V gene has CDR1 DFQATT and CDR2 SNEGSKA (reference sequence). In nucleotides, the CDR3 is TGCAGTGCTAGACCCCGAACGGTCTACGAGCAGTACTTC. This sequence encodes CSARPRTVYEQYF.

V and J are TRBV5-1 and TRBJ2-3; D gene uncertain. CDR3 length: 15 residues. Per germline, CDR1 SGHRS and CDR2 YFSETQ. Trimming took off 1 base at V and 3 bases at J, with 12 bases between the two ends. The CDR3 here is CASSLRQARTDTQYF. DNA for the CDR3: TGCGCCAGCAGCTTGAGGCAGGCGCGTACAGATACGCAGTATTTT.

This clonotype was detected a few times. The chain employs TRBV7-9 and TRBJ1-1; D is undetermined. V shed 8 bases and J shed 0 bases, with 13 bases lying between them. This CDR3 is built from 14 residues. Germline loops: CDR1 SEHNR, CDR2 FQNEAQ (reference sequence). Here the CDR3 reads CASSFSKMNTEAFF. CDR3 bases: TGTGCCAGCTCTTTCTCTAAAATGAACACTGAAGCTTTCTTT.

V and J are TRBV9 and TRBJ2-1; weak D call: TRBD1 (5 bases). The CDR3 extends over 16 amino acids. V shed 3 bases and J shed 0 bases, with 13 bases lying between them. Germline V lookup: CDR1 SGDLS, CDR2 YYNGEE. The CDR3 spells CASSAPPTVSYNEQFF. As DNA, the CDR3 is TGTGCCAGCAGCGCCCCTCCGACAGTCTCCTACAATGAGCAGTTCTTC.

Only a few counts were recorded for this clonotype. The CDR3 is CASSRMGNEQYF. The CDR3 DNA reads as TGTGCCAGCAGTAGGATGGGAAACGAGCAGTACTTC. The V and J genes are TRBV28 and TRBJ2-7, with D unclear. CDR3 length: 12 amino acids. The V end lost 5 bases, the J end lost 5 bases, and 10 bases lay between the germline ends. Germline-derived CDR1 and CDR2 are MDHEN and SYDVKM.

This clonotype came up a few times. This chain uses TRBV12-3 or TRBV12-4 with TRBJ2-5, with a possible D match to TRBD2 (6 bases). V shed 3 bases and J shed 5 bases, with 13 bases lying between them. The CDR3 totals 14 residues. CDR3 DNA sequence: TGTGCCAGCAGTTTGGAGGGGCACCGGGAGACCCAGTACTTC. It specifies CASSLEGHRETQYF.

This clonotype was recorded a few times. The rearrangement joins TRBV27 to TRBJ1-1; weak D call: TRBD1 (6 bases). Trimming shortened V by 3 bases and J by 5 bases, and 16 bases separated the two germline ends. The germline V gene has CDR1 MNHEY and CDR2 SMNVEV (reference sequence). CDR3 size: 15 residues. DNA for the CDR3: TGTGCCAGCAGTTTGGCCGCCAGGGGTGGGACTGAAGCTTTCTTT. Amino acids: CASSLAARGGTEAFF.

The chain couples TRBV30 to TRBJ2-1; no reliable D call. The length of the CDR3 is 12 residues. With 4 bases removed from V and 7 bases from J, the gap between germline ends came to 11 bases. Germline V CDR1 and CDR2: GTSNPN, SVGIG (reference sequence). The CDR3 loop reads CAWMLLGNEQFF. CDR3 coding DNA: TGTGCCTGGATGCTTTTGGGTAATGAGCAGTTCTTC.